A single sample gave rise to the 8 T cell receptor beta chains below, sequenced in a study of shared clonotypes between healthy human individuals. Sequencing used immunoSEQ multiplex PCR; TCRdb keeps in-frame clones, though not all of them. The table includes about 530,000 clones, roughly 95% detected once. Input material: naive CD4+ T cells sorted from blood. Stated subset: CD45RA+ positively selected. Receptor source: a woman under 40 in good health.

V gene TRBV4-1 combines with J gene TRBJ2-7; the D is unclear. There are 17 residues in the CDR3. V was trimmed by 4 bases and J by 0 bases, leaving 19 bases between them. The V gene's germline CDR1 is MGHRA and CDR2 YSYEKL. DNA for the CDR3: TGCGCCAGCAGCCCACCTGCGGACGGACGAAGCTCCTACGAGCAGTACTTC. Its translation is CASSPPADGRSSYEQYF.

The chain recombines TRBV7-2 with TRBJ2-7, with 7 bases that match TRBD1. Losses at the gene ends were 2 bases for V and 2 bases for J; bases not matched to a gene: 6. Germline-derived CDR1 and CDR2 are SGHTA and FQGNSA. CDR3 length: 15 residues. The CDR3 sequence: CASSLIPQGAYEQYF. CDR3 nucleotide sequence: TGTGCCAGCAGCTTAATCCCGCAGGGGGCCTACGAGCAGTACTTC.

The rearrangement joins TRBV7-9 to TRBJ2-7; D may be TRBD2 (7 bases). CDR3 size: 13 residues. CDR1 and CDR2 from the germline V gene are SEHNR and FQNEAQ (reference sequence). With 10 bases removed from V and 2 bases from J, the gap between germline ends came to 15 bases. The CDR3 region is CATKGGDTYEQYF. CDR3 bases: TGTGCCACTAAAGGGGGGGATACCTACGAGCAGTACTTC.

In this sample, this clone turned up once. The chain employs TRBV27 and TRBJ2-7; TRBD1 is a possible D gene (6 bases). The CDR3 consists of 17 residues. Deletions cut 0 bases from V and 0 bases from J, with 15 bases between. Germline CDR1 and CDR2: MNHEY and SMNVEV (reference sequence). CDR3 nucleotides: TGTGCCAGCAGTTTATCCGCCGAGAGGGGGAGCTCCTACGAGCAGTACTTC. Its protein is CASSLSAERGSSYEQYF.

CDR3 in amino acids: CASSLSAVRTDTQYF. Written as DNA, the CDR3 is TGTGCCAGCAGCTTATCCGCCGTCCGCACAGATACGCAGTATTTT. This rearrangement joins TRBV7-9 to TRBJ2-3; D call uncertain. In germline, CDR1 is SEHNR, CDR2 FQNEAQ (reference sequence). There are 15 residues in the CDR3. V was clipped by 2 bases and J by 1 base, with 10 bases between them.

V usage is TRBV18 and J usage is TRBJ2-5; D is perhaps TRBD2 (6 bases). The tail of the sequence fits TRBJ2-7 better, so the J call may be wrong. Germline V gene data show CDR1 as KGHSH and CDR2 as LQKENI. The length of the CDR3 is 15 residues. This chain's CDR3 is CASSRGVPSSYEQYF. CDR3 sequence (DNA): TGTGCCAGCTCACGCGGGGTCCCAAGCTCCTACGAGCAGTACTTC.

The CDR3 DNA is TGTGCCAGCAGCCGCGCGTACAATGAGCAGTTCTTC. Its translation: CASSRAYNEQFF. The rearrangement joins TRBV11-2 to TRBJ2-1; D is unresolved. Germline loops: CDR1 SGHAT, CDR2 FQNNGV. The CDR3 is 12 amino acids. Trimming stripped 5 bases from V and 4 bases from J, with 6 bases between.

The chain uses TRBV7-9 and TRBJ2-7; D gene ambiguous. There are 16 residues in the CDR3. Germline assignment: CDR1 SEHNR and CDR2 FQNEAQ (reference sequence). Trimming pared 5 bases from V and 3 bases from J, leaving 20 bases between. CDR3 DNA: TGTGCCAGCAGCCTCACACACCGCTATCCCAACTACGAGCAGTACTTC. Residues: CASSLTHRYPNYEQYF.